A selection of T cell receptor beta chains follows, all from one sample in a study of pediatric ulcerative colitis. The data were produced by immunoSEQ multiplex PCR, yet TCRdb's version contains in-frame clones alone and is incomplete. The table records tens of thousands of clones, about 79% of them present only once. The sample consisted of gut tissue. These receptor sequences come from a girl between 5 and 17 years old with moderate ulcerative colitis. Each CDR3 is given with its conserved first and last residue. The D gene is left open where the match is weak. The size field is filled for only some rows; it gives once, few, many or a size class.

TRBV7-2	TRBJ2-7	-	-	CASSLAVGEQYF	TGTGCCAGCAGCTTAGCGGTAGGCGAGCAGTACTTC
TRBV30	TRBJ2-5	once	-	CAWSRLLQETQYF	TGTGCCTGGAGTCGACTACTGCAAGAGACCCAGTACTTC
TRBV30	TRBJ1-4	few	-	CAWSVRWTDDEKLFF	TGTGCCTGGAGTGTACGGTGGACAGACGATGAAAAACTGTTTTTT
TRBV5-1	TRBJ2-3	-	TRBD2	CASSPGTNTDTQYF	TGCGCCAGCAGCCCCGGGACTAACACAGATACGCAGTATTTT
TRBV29-1	TRBJ1-2	-	-	CSVELGLGGYTF	TGCAGCGTTGAATTGGGGCTCGGAGGCTACACCTTC
TRBV4-1	TRBJ2-3	-	TRBD1	CASSQALRGRSDTQYF	TGCGCCAGCAGCCAAGCCCTCAGGGGGCGTTCCGATACGCAGTATTTT
TRBV7-9	TRBJ2-5	few	-	CASSFERRETQYF	TGTGCCAGCAGCTTTGAAAGGCGGGAGACCCAGTACTTC
TRBV10-3	TRBJ2-1	-	-	CAISEFGTGYNEQFF	TGTGCCATCAGTGAGTTTGGGACTGGATACAATGAGCAGTTCTTC
TRBV29-1	TRBJ2-4	-	-	CSACRGTQGYRAKNIQYF	TGCAGCGCCTGCCGAGGGACCCAGGGTTATAGAGCCAAAAACATTCAGTACTTC
TRBV5-1	TRBJ2-3	-	-	CASSLQTGTDTQYF	TGCGCCAGCAGCTTGCAGACGGGCACAGATACGCAGTATTTT
TRBV6-5	TRBJ2-3	-	-	CASKGFSTDTQYF	TGTGCCAGCAAGGGCTTCTCCACAGATACGCAGTATTTT
TRBV6-1	TRBJ1-5	-	-	CASRRPGGNQPQHF	TGTGCCAGCCGCAGACCCGGGGGCAATCAGCCCCAGCATTTT
TRBV5-5	TRBJ2-3	-	-	CASSSRGDTQYF	TGTGCCAGCAGCTCTCGGGGGGATACGCAGTATTTT
TRBV27	TRBJ2-5	-	-	CASSKGLLLETQYF	TGTGCCAGCAGTAAGGGACTGCTTCTAGAGACCCAGTACTTC
TRBV10-3	TRBJ1-2	-	-	CAISEYDRFDYGYTF	TGTGCCATCAGTGAGTACGACAGATTCGACTATGGCTACACCTTC
TRBV7-9	TRBJ2-7	-	-	CASSLSRDTPSF	TGTGCCAGCAGCTTGAGTCGGGACACCCCAAGCTTC
TRBV10-3	TRBJ2-5	-	-	CAISENRETQYF	TGTGCCATCAGTGAGAACAGAGAGACCCAGTACTTC
TRBV7-2	TRBJ2-7	-	TRBD1	CASSLAPGTVPYEQYF	TGTGCCAGCAGCTTAGCGCCCGGGACAGTTCCCTACGAGCAGTACTTC
TRBV6-1	TRBJ1-4	once	-	CASRGQLATNEKLFF	TGTGCCAGCAGAGGACAGCTTGCAACTAATGAAAAACTGTTTTTT
TRBV5-1	TRBJ1-2	few	TRBD1	CASSPLGQGLDGYTF	TGCGCCAGCAGCCCCCTCGGACAGGGACTCGATGGCTACACCTTC
TRBV9	TRBJ1-4	-	-	CASSVEGTTRKLFF	TGTGCCAGCAGCGTGGAGGGAACGACGAGAAAACTGTTTTTT
TRBV4-2	TRBJ2-1	-	-	CASSAEGNEQFF	TGTGCCAGCAGCGCAGAAGGCAATGAGCAGTTCTTC
TRBV28	TRBJ2-1	-	-	CASSLRPLPSSYNEQFF	TGTGCCAGCAGTTTACGCCCGCTCCCTAGCTCCTACAATGAGCAGTTCTTC
TRBV25-1	TRBJ1-1	once	-	CASSARGKITEAFF	TGTGCCAGCAGTGCGAGAGGGAAAATAACTGAAGCTTTCTTT
TRBV15	TRBJ1-5	-	TRBD1	CATSSRGQSQPQHF	TGTGCCACCAGCAGCCGGGGACAGTCTCAGCCCCAGCATTTT